The table lists the clone carrying this T cell receptor (beta chain) with a few counts. V lost 4 bases and J lost 0; bases outside the gene matches: 10. CDR1 is SGHRS, CDR2 YFSETQ, per germline. The CDR3 is made up of 17 amino acids. Amplification of TCR beta CDR3 regions was performed using RNA transcripts as template. HTBI primers were used for first-round RT-PCR of the TCR CDR3. TCRdb re-called the multiplex PCR reads with MiXCR, one entry per CDR3 protein. The table shows under 400,000 distinct CDR3 sequences, with around a sixth occurring only once. The data were taken from a study of T cells in Graves' hyperthyroidism and ophthalmopathy.

The V call is TRBV5-1, the J call TRBJ1-3; 7 bases are a match to TRBD1. Sequencing was done on a sample of blood. The sequence came from a woman aged 45-59 years with Graves' hyperthyroidism. CDR3 amino acids: CASSQGQTLSSGNTIYF. CDR3 DNA sequence: TGCGCCAGCAGCCAGGGACAGACTTTAAGCTCTGGAAACACCATATATTTT.